Listed below are T cell receptor beta chains from one sample, sequenced in a study of human T cells and chemical hapten exposure. TCRdb used MiXCR to reprocess the RACE reads, holding one entry per CDR3 protein. The sample shows approximately 90,000 distinct CDR3 sequences, 25% to 30% of them seen only once. Sequenced material: whole blood, taken in connection with sensitization to the hapten diphenylcyclopropenone (DPC). These receptors all come from a man aged 40-49 years with alopecia areata. Some clones in this sample may be carry-over from other donors' samples. Both conserved end residues are part of each CDR3. The order of the fields is V gene, D gene, J gene, clone size, CDR3 protein, CDR3 DNA. A D gene is named only where the DNA matches it firmly. Not all rows give a size; the values are once, few, many and, for expanded clones, a class.

v_call: TRBV9
d_call: .
j_call: TRBJ1-3
clone_size: .
cdr3_aa: CASSVGGGQTSSGNTIYF
cdr3_nt: TGTGCCAGCAGCGTAGGCGGGGGGCAGACAAGCTCTGGAAACACCATATATTTT

v_call: TRBV6-5
d_call: TRBD1
j_call: TRBJ1-1
clone_size: .
cdr3_aa: CASTIRVGGVTEAFF
cdr3_nt: TGTGCCAGCACCATAAGGGTAGGGGGCGTCACTGAAGCTTTCTTT

v_call: TRBV20-1
d_call: TRBD2
j_call: TRBJ2-1
clone_size: few
cdr3_aa: CSASWAGDFDEQFF
cdr3_nt: TGCAGTGCTAGTTGGGCGGGAGATTTCGATGAGCAGTTCTTC

v_call: TRBV28
d_call: .
j_call: TRBJ2-3
clone_size: .
cdr3_aa: CASNREADTQYF
cdr3_nt: TGTGCCAGCAATCGGGAAGCAGATACGCAGTATTTT

v_call: TRBV4-2
d_call: TRBD2
j_call: TRBJ2-5
clone_size: few
cdr3_aa: CASSQERTSGIQETQYF
cdr3_nt: TGTGCCAGCAGCCAAGAGAGGACTAGCGGAATACAAGAGACCCAGTACTTC

v_call: TRBV28
d_call: .
j_call: TRBJ1-1
clone_size: few
cdr3_aa: CATSLFSGSEAFF
cdr3_nt: TGTGCCACCAGTTTATTTTCGGGATCTGAAGCTTTCTTT

v_call: TRBV29-1
d_call: .
j_call: TRBJ2-7
clone_size: .
cdr3_aa: CSVGTEYEQYF
cdr3_nt: TGCAGCGTTGGGACGGAGTACGAGCAGTACTTC

v_call: TRBV10-3
d_call: .
j_call: TRBJ1-4
clone_size: .
cdr3_aa: CAISEFGSEKLFF
cdr3_nt: TGTGCCATCAGTGAGTTTGGAAGTGAAAAACTGTTTTTT

v_call: TRBV4-3
d_call: TRBD2
j_call: TRBJ2-7
clone_size: few
cdr3_aa: CASSQDTSGSNEQYF
cdr3_nt: TGCGCCAGCAGCCAAGATACTAGCGGGTCGAACGAGCAGTACTTC

v_call: TRBV20-1
d_call: .
j_call: TRBJ2-6
clone_size: few
cdr3_aa: CSAASGRRSGANVLTF
cdr3_nt: TGCAGTGCAGCTTCGGGACGACGCTCTGGGGCCAACGTCCTGACTTTC

v_call: TRBV6-2/TRBV6-3
d_call: .
j_call: TRBJ2-7
clone_size: few
cdr3_aa: CASSYSYVQYF
cdr3_nt: TGTGCCAGCAGTTACTCCTACGTGCAGTACTTC

v_call: TRBV28
d_call: .
j_call: TRBJ2-3
clone_size: .
cdr3_aa: CASSSWGGAKDTQYF
cdr3_nt: TGTGCCAGCAGTTCCTGGGGGGGGGCTAAAGATACGCAGTATTTT

v_call: TRBV18
d_call: .
j_call: TRBJ1-1
clone_size: .
cdr3_aa: CASSPEFDTEAFF
cdr3_nt: TGTGCCAGCTCACCCGAGTTTGACACTGAAGCTTTCTTT

v_call: TRBV7-2
d_call: .
j_call: TRBJ2-5
clone_size: few
cdr3_aa: CASSLARQETQYF
cdr3_nt: TGTGCCAGCAGCTTAGCGCGACAAGAGACCCAGTACTTC

v_call: TRBV12-3/TRBV12-4
d_call: TRBD1
j_call: TRBJ2-3
clone_size: .
cdr3_aa: CASSWTGLHTDTQYF
cdr3_nt: TGTGCCAGCAGCTGGACAGGGCTTCACACAGATACGCAGTATTTT

v_call: TRBV20-1
d_call: .
j_call: TRBJ2-1
clone_size: .
cdr3_aa: CSAPIYNEQSF
cdr3_nt: TGCAGTGCTCCCATATACAATGAGCAGTCCTTC

v_call: TRBV18
d_call: TRBD2
j_call: TRBJ2-2
clone_size: .
cdr3_aa: CASSSLSGTPNTGELFF
cdr3_nt: TGTGCCAGCTCATCACTTAGCGGGACCCCGAACACCGGGGAGCTGTTTTTT

v_call: TRBV10-3
d_call: .
j_call: TRBJ1-6
clone_size: .
cdr3_aa: CAISEEGAPSPLHF
cdr3_nt: TGTGCCATCAGTGAAGAAGGGGCTCCTTCACCCCTCCACTTT

v_call: TRBV12-3/TRBV12-4
d_call: .
j_call: TRBJ2-6
clone_size: .
cdr3_aa: CASSYRSSNVLTF
cdr3_nt: TGTGCCAGCAGTTATAGAAGTTCCAACGTCCTGACTTTC

v_call: TRBV12-3/TRBV12-4
d_call: TRBD2
j_call: TRBJ2-3
clone_size: .
cdr3_aa: CASSLGGGGDTQYF
cdr3_nt: TGTGCCAGCAGTTTGGGGGGGGGTGGTGATACGCAGTATTTT

v_call: TRBV3-1
d_call: .
j_call: TRBJ2-6
clone_size: few
cdr3_aa: CASSLQFSGANVLTF
cdr3_nt: TGTGCCAGCAGCTTACAGTTTTCTGGGGCCAACGTCCTGACTTTC

v_call: TRBV20-1
d_call: .
j_call: TRBJ2-4
clone_size: few
cdr3_aa: CSAKLSGQFKNIQYF
cdr3_nt: TGCAGTGCTAAGTTAAGCGGACAGTTCAAAAACATTCAGTACTTC

v_call: TRBV28
d_call: .
j_call: TRBJ2-1
clone_size: .
cdr3_aa: CASSLMDEQFF
cdr3_nt: TGTGCCAGCAGTTTAATGGATGAGCAGTTCTTC

v_call: TRBV29-1
d_call: .
j_call: TRBJ2-3
clone_size: .
cdr3_aa: CSVAVTDTQYF
cdr3_nt: TGCAGCGTTGCGGTCACAGATACGCAGTATTTT

v_call: TRBV6-1
d_call: .
j_call: TRBJ2-7
clone_size: many
cdr3_aa: CASSVAGTYEQYF
cdr3_nt: TGTGCCAGCAGTGTTGCAGGGACCTACGAGCAGTACTTC

v_call: TRBV6-5
d_call: .
j_call: TRBJ2-7
clone_size: few
cdr3_aa: CASRESGPSSYEQYF
cdr3_nt: TGTGCCAGCAGGGAATCGGGACCCAGCTCCTACGAGCAGTACTTC

v_call: TRBV20-1
d_call: TRBD1
j_call: TRBJ1-4
clone_size: .
cdr3_aa: CSARDRETGAEKLFF
cdr3_nt: TGCAGTGCTAGAGATCGAGAAACAGGGGCTGAAAAACTGTTTTTT

v_call: TRBV9
d_call: .
j_call: TRBJ1-5
clone_size: .
cdr3_aa: CASSDGDSNQPQHF
cdr3_nt: TGTGCCAGCAGCGATGGAGATAGCAATCAGCCCCAGCATTTT

v_call: TRBV20-1
d_call: TRBD2
j_call: TRBJ2-3
clone_size: few
cdr3_aa: CSARDLAGGTDTQYF
cdr3_nt: TGCAGTGCTAGAGATCTAGCGGGAGGCACAGATACGCAGTATTTT